The present TCR beta chain was sequenced within a study of metastatic and nonmetastatic thyroid tumors. About the study: Thyroid patients, malignant and benign, had repertoires compared across blood and tumor or nodule tissue.

In the authors' methods: Between-group CDR3 differences, defined by clinicopathological status, yielded a distant-metastasis classifier for papillary thyroid cancer. Using MiXCR, TCRdb re-called clones from the PCR reads. The V and J calls were determined by TCRdb, not by the authors. Of about 17,000 clones detected, roughly 36% appear once; the ten largest clones hold 17%. Prior to thyroid surgery, none of the patients had received any treatment. By its share, this clone is medium-sized (0.01 to 0.1%). Its target is not known. General study results and limits: When malignant thyroid tumors were compared with benign nodules, TCR beta diversity was reportedly significantly higher in the malignant tumors. This held in both blood and tumor samples.

This receptor was identified in a female donor with papillary thyroid cancer or a benign thyroid nodule (not recorded which). Some clones in this sample may be carry-over from other donors' samples. Sequencing was carried out using tumor tissue.

In DNA, the CDR3 is TGCGCCAGCAGCTTGGGGAACGACGCGTCGGGGGGCTATGGCTACACCTTC. Translation gives CASSLGNDASGGYGYTF. The chain employs TRBV5-1 and TRBJ1-2; D possibly corresponds to TRBD1 (5 bases). This CDR3 has 17 amino acids. V lost 0 bases and J lost 4, with 19 bases in between. Germline V gives CDR1 SGHRS, CDR2 YFSETQ.